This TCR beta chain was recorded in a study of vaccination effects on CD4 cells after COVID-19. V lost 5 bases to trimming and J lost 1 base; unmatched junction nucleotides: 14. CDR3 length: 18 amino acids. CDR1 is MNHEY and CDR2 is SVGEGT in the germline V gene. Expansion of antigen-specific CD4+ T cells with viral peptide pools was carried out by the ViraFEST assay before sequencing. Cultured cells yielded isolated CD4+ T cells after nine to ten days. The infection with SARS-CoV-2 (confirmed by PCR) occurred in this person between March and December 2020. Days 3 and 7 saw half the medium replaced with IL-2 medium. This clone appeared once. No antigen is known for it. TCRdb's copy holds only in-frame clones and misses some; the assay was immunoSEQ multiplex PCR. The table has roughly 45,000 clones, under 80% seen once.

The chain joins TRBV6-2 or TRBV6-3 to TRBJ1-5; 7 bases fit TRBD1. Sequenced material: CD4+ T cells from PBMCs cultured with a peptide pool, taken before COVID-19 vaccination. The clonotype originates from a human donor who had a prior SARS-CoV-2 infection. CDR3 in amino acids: CASSNRAGTVGSNQPQHF. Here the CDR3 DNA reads TGTGCCAGCAGTAACAGAGCCGGGACAGTGGGAAGCAATCAGCCCCAGCATTTT.